Listed below are T cell receptor beta chains from one sample, sequenced in a study of early T cells in non-severe SARS-CoV-2 infection. Via MiXCR, TCRdb re-called the 5' RACE reads, giving one row per CDR3 protein. The data contain 56,000 or so distinct CDR3 sequences, approximately 8.4% of them singletons. The sequenced sample consisted of whole blood. The source of these receptors is an adult who was a healthcare worker with PCR-confirmed SARS-CoV-2 infection or an uninfected control (not recorded which). Both conserved end residues are part of each CDR3. The order of the fields is clone size, J gene, D gene, V gene, CDR3 DNA, CDR3 protein. D genes are given only for firm matches. For some rows the clone size is stated as once, few or many, or as a class when expanded; others skip it.

>NA|TRBJ2-7|NA|TRBV20-1
TGCAGTGCTAGAGATCCCAAAACATCCTACGAGCAGTACTTC
CSARDPKTSYEQYF
>NA|TRBJ2-5|TRBD2|TRBV6-2/TRBV6-3
TGTGCCAGCAGTTACAGCACTAGCGGGAGGGCCCTCGGGCAAGAGACCCAGTACTTC
CASSYSTSGRALGQETQYF
>NA|TRBJ2-3|NA|TRBV5-1
TGCGCCAGCAGCTTGGGCGCGGGGACTAGCACAGATACGCAGTATTTT
CASSLGAGTSTDTQYF
>NA|TRBJ2-1|TRBD2|TRBV11-2
TGTGCCAGCAGACGGGGGACTAGCGGGAGGGCCCTAGGGGAGCAGTTCTTC
CASRRGTSGRALGEQFF
>NA|TRBJ2-7|NA|TRBV3-1
TGTGCCAGCAGCCAAGCCGCCATCTACGAGCAGTACTTC
CASSQAAIYEQYF
>many|TRBJ2-4|NA|TRBV7-9
TGTGCCAGCAGCTTAATGGATGGCATTCAGTACTTC
CASSLMDGIQYF
>NA|TRBJ2-7|TRBD1|TRBV10-2
TGCGCCAGCAGTGAGTCGTGGGACAGAGCTGTCTCCGAGCAGTACTTC
CASSESWDRAVSEQYF
>many|TRBJ1-1|TRBD1|TRBV7-8
TGTGCCAGCAGCCCCCCGAGGGGGCCCCGCACTGAAGCTTTCTTT
CASSPPRGPRTEAFF
>few|TRBJ2-6|NA|TRBV28
TGTGCCAGCAGGACACCCTCTGGGGCCAACGTCCTGACTTTC
CASRTPSGANVLTF
>many|TRBJ2-7|NA|TRBV7-8
TGTGCCAGCAGCCCCAGACCATCCGCCTACGAGCAGTACTTC
CASSPRPSAYEQYF
>few|TRBJ1-1|NA|TRBV7-8
TGTGCCAGCGGACTAAATATGAGGAACACTGAAGCTTTCTTT
CASGLNMRNTEAFF
>NA|TRBJ1-1|TRBD1|TRBV28
TGTGCCAGCAGCACGACAGGGGCGAACACTGAAGCTTTCTTT
CASSTTGANTEAFF
>few|TRBJ2-1|TRBD1|TRBV6-1
TGTGCCAGCAGGGCAAGAGGGGGCCTCTACAATGAGCAGTTCTTC
CASRARGGLYNEQFF
>NA|TRBJ2-5|TRBD2|TRBV20-1
TGCAGTGCTAGATACAGGACTAGCTCTACTACCGGGCGGACCCAGTACTTC
CSARYRTSSTTGRTQYF
>NA|TRBJ1-1|NA|TRBV14
TGTGCCAGCAGCCCCTCGCTCACAGGCATGAACACTGAAGCTTTCTTT
CASSPSLTGMNTEAFF
>many|TRBJ2-5|TRBD1|TRBV18
TGTGCCAGCTCACCCACGGACAGGGCAGAGACCCAGTACTTC
CASSPTDRAETQYF
>few|TRBJ1-1|NA|TRBV11-2
TGTGCCAGCAGCTTAGAAAGACAGACTGAAGCTTTCTTT
CASSLERQTEAFF
>NA|TRBJ1-2|NA|TRBV5-6
TGTGCCAGCAGCTTGAGGGGCGTTGCGGGCAGTGGTGGCTACACCTTC
CASSLRGVAGSGGYTF
>few|TRBJ1-1|NA|TRBV2
TGTGCCAGCAACCAACTCAGGGACACTGAAGCTTTCTTT
CASNQLRDTEAFF
>few|TRBJ2-1|TRBD2|TRBV7-8
TGTGCCAGCAGCTTAGCGTATCCTAGCGGGAGGACCAATGAGCAGTTCTTC
CASSLAYPSGRTNEQFF
>NA|TRBJ1-6|TRBD1|TRBV18
TGTGCCAGCTCCTCACAGGGGCGTAATTCACCCCTCCACTTT
CASSSQGRNSPLHF
>NA|TRBJ1-5|NA|TRBV19
TGTGCCAGTAGTACCTCAGGGTTAACAAATCAGCCCCAGCATTTT
CASSTSGLTNQPQHF
>NA|TRBJ2-1|TRBD1|TRBV5-4
TGTGCCAGCAGCCCGGGACAGGGGAGGGGTGAGCAGTTCTTC
CASSPGQGRGEQFF
>NA|TRBJ2-1|TRBD2|TRBV3-1
TGTGCCAGCAGCCAAGAAGCGGGACCCTACAATGAGCAGTTCTTC
CASSQEAGPYNEQFF
>few|TRBJ2-1|NA|TRBV7-9
TGTGCCAGCAGCCCCGTGGGGGGCAATGAGCAGTTCTTC
CASSPVGGNEQFF
>NA|TRBJ2-4|TRBD1|TRBV11-2
TGTGCCAGCAGCTCCGGGACAGGTCTAGCCAAAAACATTCAGTACTTC
CASSSGTGLAKNIQYF
>NA|TRBJ2-2|NA|TRBV5-6
TGTGCCAGCAGCTTGGGTCTGAACACCGGGGAGCTGTTTTTT
CASSLGLNTGELFF
>few|TRBJ2-4|TRBD1|TRBV4-1
TGCGCCAGCAGCCAGGGGACAGGGGGGATGGGGGCCAAAAACATTCAGTACTTC
CASSQGTGGMGAKNIQYF
>few|TRBJ2-1|NA|TRBV5-1
TGCGCCAGCAGCTTGGAGGGGCTAAGGGAGCAGTTCTTC
CASSLEGLREQFF
>NA|TRBJ2-4|NA|TRBV3-1
TGTGCCAGCAGCCAAGATCCGGACATTCAGTACTTC
CASSQDPDIQYF
>few|TRBJ2-7|NA|TRBV11-2
TGTGCCAGCAGCTTCGGCAGGGCCTACGAGCAGTACTTC
CASSFGRAYEQYF
>many|TRBJ2-1|NA|TRBV7-2
TGTGCCAGCAGCTTAGCGGGGGCCATGAGAGATGAGCAGTTCTTC
CASSLAGAMRDEQFF
>few|TRBJ2-1|NA|TRBV30
TGTGCCTGGAGTGTATGGAACAGGCGGGTCAATGAGCAGTTCTTC
CAWSVWNRRVNEQFF
>NA|TRBJ2-1|TRBD2|TRBV12-3/TRBV12-4
TGTGCCAGCAGGGAAGGACTAGCGGGCGGGATCAATGAGCAGCTCTTC
CASREGLAGGINEQLF
>NA|TRBJ2-7|NA|TRBV27
TGTGCCAGCGCTTTACTAGGGAACGGTTACGAGCAGTACTTC
CASALLGNGYEQYF
>NA|TRBJ2-1|TRBD2|TRBV5-1
TGCGCCAGCAGCTTGGCCGGACTAGCGGCGGGGAATGAGCAGTTCTTC
CASSLAGLAAGNEQFF
>NA|TRBJ2-1|TRBD2|TRBV7-9
TGTGCCAGCAGCTCCCCTAGCGGACCCTACAATGAGCAGTTCTTC
CASSSPSGPYNEQFF
>NA|TRBJ2-7|NA|TRBV29-1
TGCAGCGCGGGGTCTACACAGCGCGAGCAGTACTTC
CSAGSTQREQYF
>many|TRBJ2-5|NA|TRBV6-1
TGTGCCAGCACTCGAACGACCGCTTTCCACGCGCAAGAGACCCAGTACTTC
CASTRTTAFHAQETQYF
>few|TRBJ2-1|TRBD2|TRBV28
TGTGCCAGCAGTTCGACTAGCGGGAGGATAGATGAGCAGTTCTTC
CASSSTSGRIDEQFF
>many|TRBJ2-3|TRBD2|TRBV7-8
TGTGCCAGCAGCCGCGGGACTAGTTGGGGGCCAGATACGCAGTATTTT
CASSRGTSWGPDTQYF
>many|TRBJ1-6|TRBD1|TRBV7-2
TGTGCCAGCAGCGCACCCAGGGGGCGTAATTCACCCCTCCACTTT
CASSAPRGRNSPLHF
>many|TRBJ2-4|TRBD2|TRBV7-2
TGTGCCAGCAGCTCGACTAGCGCAAAGAACATTCAGTACTTC
CASSSTSAKNIQYF
>NA|TRBJ2-7|TRBD1|TRBV7-9
TGTGCCAGCAGCTTATGGGACAGCTCCTACGAGCAGTACTTC
CASSLWDSSYEQYF
>NA|TRBJ2-2|NA|TRBV27
TGTGCCAGCAGAAGAACAGGGCCCGGGGAGCTGTTTTTT
CASRRTGPGELFF
>many|TRBJ1-1|NA|TRBV7-2
TGTGCCAGCAGCTTAGGGCGGCGGAACTTGGCTTTCTTT
CASSLGRRNLAFF
>few|TRBJ1-5|NA|TRBV24-1
TGTGCCACCAGTGATCTCAATCAGCCCCAGCATTTT
CATSDLNQPQHF
>NA|TRBJ2-2|NA|TRBV29-1
TGCAGCGTTGCTCTTCGGAACACCGGGGAGCTGTTTTTT
CSVALRNTGELFF
>NA|TRBJ1-5|NA|TRBV12-3/TRBV12-4
TGTGCCAGCAGTTTCTCCTGGGGGCAGGGAAGAAAGGGCAATCAGCCCCAGCATTTT
CASSFSWGQGRKGNQPQHF
>NA|TRBJ1-6|TRBD1|TRBV6-6
TGTGCCAGCAGCCTAGGACAGGGTACTAATTCACCCCTCCACTTT
CASSLGQGTNSPLHF
>NA|TRBJ1-1|NA|TRBV5-1
TGCGCCAGCAGCTTCTCGGGAATTGAAACTGAAGCTTTCTTT
CASSFSGIETEAFF
>NA|TRBJ2-3|TRBD2|TRBV6-1
TGTGCCAGCCAAACTAGCGGGAGAGTCATCACAGATACGCAGTATTTT
CASQTSGRVITDTQYF
>NA|TRBJ2-1|NA|TRBV5-1
TGCGCCAGCAGCTTCCGGGACTACAATGAGCAGTTCTTC
CASSFRDYNEQFF